The rows below give T cell receptor beta chains drawn from one sample of a study of a mutant IDH1 vaccine in newly diagnosed glioma. Using immunoSEQ multiplex PCR, the repertoire was profiled, and TCRdb retains in-frame clones only, with some absent. The profile covers roughly 51,000 clones, with roughly 88% appearing a single time and around 2.4% taken by the ten largest. The material was PBMCs, obtained from a glioma patient treated with radiotherapy, temozolomide or both. These receptors came from a man aged 35-49 years with glioma. Both conserved end residues are trimmed from each CDR3. Each record gives: J gene, CDR3 length, V gene, CDR3 protein.

J: TRBJ1-2; length: 12; V: TRBV5-6; CDR3: ASSRPGEWYGYT
J: TRBJ2-7; length: 16; V: TRBV28; CDR3: ASSLFGGIGTGGNEQY
J: TRBJ2-7; length: 11; V: TRBV11-3; CDR3: ASSSTDNYEQY
J: TRBJ2-7; length: 12; V: TRBV18; CDR3: ASSPSQEIGEQY
J: TRBJ2-2; length: 13; V: TRBV2; CDR3: ASSERQDYTGELF
J: TRBJ2-7; length: 12; V: TRBV15; CDR3: ATSRGNPTYEQY
J: TRBJ1-1; length: 11; V: TRBV9; CDR3: ASSVGSFGEAF
J: TRBJ1-1; length: 9; V: TRBV11-2; CDR3: ASSYGGEAF
J: TRBJ2-3; length: 9; V: TRBV20-1; CDR3: SARRLVQQY
J: TRBJ2-7; length: 14; V: TRBV15; CDR3: ATSRGQGAGSYEQY
J: TRBJ2-5; length: 14; V: TRBV7-7; CDR3: ASSLEGRQAFGTQY
J: TRBJ2-5; length: 11; V: TRBV18; CDR3: ASSSISESTQY
J: TRBJ2-2; length: 12; V: TRBV5-1; CDR3: ASTLTGSAGELF
J: TRBJ2-5; length: 9; V: TRBV20-1; CDR3: SGKAEETQY
J: TRBJ1-4; length: 15; V: TRBV4-1; CDR3: ASSQRFVVENNEKLF
J: TRBJ1-5; length: 14; V: TRBV6-5; CDR3: ASSYGAAGGGQPQH
J: TRBJ2-7; length: 21; V: TRBV9; CDR3: ASSPTVETGDDPKVGDYYEQY
J: TRBJ1-3; length: 12; V: TRBV7-2; CDR3: ASSLGRAGNTIY
J: TRBJ2-7; length: 19; V: TRBV5-1; CDR3: ASSLGPALLLSGRDSYEQY
J: TRBJ2-7; length: 12; V: TRBV6-1; CDR3: ASSDGTGSYEQY
J: TRBJ2-7; length: 13; V: TRBV27; CDR3: ASSKTGTSRYEQY
J: TRBJ2-5; length: 13; V: TRBV5-1; CDR3: ASSFGGQPQETQY
J: TRBJ2-3; length: 12; V: TRBV6-5; CDR3: ASSYGRGTDTQY
J: TRBJ1-1; length: 14; V: TRBV9; CDR3: ASSVVAAGGVTEAF
J: TRBJ2-1; length: 12; V: TRBV10-3; CDR3: AISESVNTPQQF
J: TRBJ2-2; length: 13; V: TRBV5-1; CDR3: ASSLEGLVTGELF